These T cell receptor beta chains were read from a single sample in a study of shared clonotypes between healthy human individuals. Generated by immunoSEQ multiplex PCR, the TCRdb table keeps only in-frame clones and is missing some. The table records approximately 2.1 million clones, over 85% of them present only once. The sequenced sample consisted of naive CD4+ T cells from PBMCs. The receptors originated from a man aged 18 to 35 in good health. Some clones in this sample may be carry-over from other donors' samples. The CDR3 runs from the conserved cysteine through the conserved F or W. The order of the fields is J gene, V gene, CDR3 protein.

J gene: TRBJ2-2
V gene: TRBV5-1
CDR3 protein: CASSLGTATGELFF

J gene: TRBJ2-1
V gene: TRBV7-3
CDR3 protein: CASSFSGRAFNEQFF

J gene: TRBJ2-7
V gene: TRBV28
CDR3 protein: CASSDSGEQYF

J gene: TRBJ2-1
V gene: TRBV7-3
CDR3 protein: CASSPSGTSVTSSYNEQFF

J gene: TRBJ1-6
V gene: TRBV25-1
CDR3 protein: CASSPGRSTFNSPLHF

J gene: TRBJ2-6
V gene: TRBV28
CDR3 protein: CASRNSRGANVLTF

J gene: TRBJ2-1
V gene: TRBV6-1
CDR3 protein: CASSPGQSYNEQFF

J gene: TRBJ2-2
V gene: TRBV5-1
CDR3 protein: CASSLGHGTTNTGELFF

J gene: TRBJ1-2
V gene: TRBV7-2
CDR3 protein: CASSLGRETGYTF

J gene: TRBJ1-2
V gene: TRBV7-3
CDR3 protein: CASSFESGGGYTF

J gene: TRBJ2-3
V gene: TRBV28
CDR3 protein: CASSALSGRRDTQYF

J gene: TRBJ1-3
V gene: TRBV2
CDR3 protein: CASSAGQGLPSGNTIYF

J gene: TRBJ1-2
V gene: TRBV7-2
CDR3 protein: CASSTFTLTKTNYGYTF

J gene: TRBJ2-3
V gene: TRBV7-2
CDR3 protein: CASSLSPGRTDTQYF

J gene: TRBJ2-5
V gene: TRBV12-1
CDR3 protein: CASSPGTSGTKYQETQYF

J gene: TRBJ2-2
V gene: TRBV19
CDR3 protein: CASTLAFRRDRGPGELFF

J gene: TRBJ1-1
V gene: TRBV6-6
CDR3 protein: CASSYGRYTEAFF

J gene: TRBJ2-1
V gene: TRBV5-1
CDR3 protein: CASSLEGSGRVNEQFF

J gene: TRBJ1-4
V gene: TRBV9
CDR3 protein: CASSGTGTNEKLFF

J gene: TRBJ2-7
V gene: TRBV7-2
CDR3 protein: CASSSSAGEQYF

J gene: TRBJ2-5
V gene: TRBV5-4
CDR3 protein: CASSLDFETQYF

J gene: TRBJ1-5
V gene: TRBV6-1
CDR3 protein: CASSENRANNQPQHF

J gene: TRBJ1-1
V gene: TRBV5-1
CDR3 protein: CASSLEGQGGTEAFF

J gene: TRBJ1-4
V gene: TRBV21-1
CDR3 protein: CAGGRVAWEKLFF

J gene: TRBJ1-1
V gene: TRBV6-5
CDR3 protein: CASSAEDTEAFF

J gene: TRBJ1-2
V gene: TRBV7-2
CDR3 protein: CASSSPGQGNNGYTF

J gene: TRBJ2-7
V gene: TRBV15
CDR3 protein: CATSLGVSPLEQYF

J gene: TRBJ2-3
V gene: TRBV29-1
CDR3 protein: CSVEVVGSTDTQYF

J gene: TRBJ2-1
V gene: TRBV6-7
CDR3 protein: CASSYEGGLDSRSNEQFF

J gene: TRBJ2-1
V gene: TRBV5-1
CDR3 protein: CASKGIAGVFNEQFF

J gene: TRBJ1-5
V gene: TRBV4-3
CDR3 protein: CASSQDRRFAQHF

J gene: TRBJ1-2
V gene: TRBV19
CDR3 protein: CASSPGSRTNYGYTF

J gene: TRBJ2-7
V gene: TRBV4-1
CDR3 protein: CASSQTHLPLYEQYF

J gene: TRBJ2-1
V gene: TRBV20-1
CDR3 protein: CSLDNEQFF

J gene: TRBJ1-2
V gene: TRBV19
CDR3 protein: CASTTMPGQRYGYTF

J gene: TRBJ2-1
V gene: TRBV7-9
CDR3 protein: CASSVSGYNEQFF

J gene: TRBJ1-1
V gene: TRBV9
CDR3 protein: CASSLRGEGHTEAFF

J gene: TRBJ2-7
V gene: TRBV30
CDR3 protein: CAWSVGTGEREQYF

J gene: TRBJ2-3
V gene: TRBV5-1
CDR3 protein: CASSLVPGTLYSTDTQYF

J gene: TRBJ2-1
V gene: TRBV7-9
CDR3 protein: CASSLTSGGVVGQFF

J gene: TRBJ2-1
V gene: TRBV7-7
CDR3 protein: CASSPSGSSYNEQFF

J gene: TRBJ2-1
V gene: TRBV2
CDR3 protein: CASKRDRGDEQFF

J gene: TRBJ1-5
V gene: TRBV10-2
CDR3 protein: CASRQGLNQPQHF

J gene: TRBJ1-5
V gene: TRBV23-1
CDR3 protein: CATSEPHGYSNQPQHF

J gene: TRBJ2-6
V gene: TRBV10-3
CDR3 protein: CAISEPEVSGANVLTF

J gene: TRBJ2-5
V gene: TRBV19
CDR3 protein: CASSSPGREETQYF

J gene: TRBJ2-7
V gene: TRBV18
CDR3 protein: CASSGQGMDEQYF

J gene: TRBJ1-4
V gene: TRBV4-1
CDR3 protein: CASSQRDRPREKLFF

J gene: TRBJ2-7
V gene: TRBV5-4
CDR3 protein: CASSFSGTYEQYF

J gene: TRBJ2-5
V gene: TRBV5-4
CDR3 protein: CASSLTPTSDETQYF